The text below deals with one TCR beta chain. Germline trimming cut 5 bases from V and 3 bases from J; bases unmatched to any gene: 4. The CDR3 runs to 13 residues. The record originates from a study of blood T cell repertoires in COVID-19. About the research overall: Sites in the United States, Italy and Spain provided acute and convalescent COVID-19 samples.

In the study's own analysis: Amplifying reference gene primers gave estimates of nucleated cell counts. Sequencing was performed with immunoSEQ multiplex PCR; in TCRdb, only in-frame clones are kept and a portion is missing. The V and J calls and the clone size are those of that table, but D and trimming were determined from the DNA. The profile shows some 220,000 clones, about 85% of them singletons. The rearrangement joins TRBV12-3 or TRBV12-4 to TRBJ2-7, with 7 nucleotides matching TRBD1. The TCR comes from a man in his forties or fifties who had recovered from COVID-19. Source material: peripheral blood. The CDR3: CASSPGQVYEQYF. The CDR3 nucleotides are TGTGCCAGCAGTCCAGGACAGGTCTACGAGCAGTACTTC.